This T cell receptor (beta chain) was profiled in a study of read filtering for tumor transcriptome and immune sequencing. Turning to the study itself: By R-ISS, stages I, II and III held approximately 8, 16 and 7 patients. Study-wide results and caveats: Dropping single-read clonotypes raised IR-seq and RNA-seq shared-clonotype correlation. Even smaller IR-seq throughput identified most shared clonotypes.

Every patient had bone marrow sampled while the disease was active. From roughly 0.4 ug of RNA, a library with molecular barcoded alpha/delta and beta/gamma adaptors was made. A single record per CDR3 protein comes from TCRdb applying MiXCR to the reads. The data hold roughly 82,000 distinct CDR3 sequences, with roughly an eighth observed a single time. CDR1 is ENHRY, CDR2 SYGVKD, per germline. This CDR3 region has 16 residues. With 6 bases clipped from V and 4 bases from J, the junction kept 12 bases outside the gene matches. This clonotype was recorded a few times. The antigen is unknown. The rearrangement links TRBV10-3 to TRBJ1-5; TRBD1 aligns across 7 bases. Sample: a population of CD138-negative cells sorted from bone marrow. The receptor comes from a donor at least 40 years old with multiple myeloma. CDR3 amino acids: CAISPSTGPGNQPQHF. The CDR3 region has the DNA TGTGCCATCAGCCCCTCGACAGGGCCGGGAAATCAGCCCCAGCATTTT.